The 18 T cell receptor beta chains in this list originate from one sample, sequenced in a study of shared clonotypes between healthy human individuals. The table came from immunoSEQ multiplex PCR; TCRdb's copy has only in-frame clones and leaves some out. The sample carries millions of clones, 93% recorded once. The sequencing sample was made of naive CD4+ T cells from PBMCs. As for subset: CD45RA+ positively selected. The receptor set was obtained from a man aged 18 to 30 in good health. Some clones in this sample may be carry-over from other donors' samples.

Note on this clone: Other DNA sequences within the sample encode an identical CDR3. For the CDR3, the DNA is TGTGCCAGCAGTTATAGGGAGACCCAGTACTTC. As protein: CASSYRETQYF. This sequence joins TRBV6-6 and TRBJ2-5; D call uncertain. The CDR3 consists of 11 residues. V shed 3 bases and J shed 5 bases, with 4 bases lying between them. CDR1 MNHNY and CDR2 SVGAGI come from the germline V gene (reference sequence).

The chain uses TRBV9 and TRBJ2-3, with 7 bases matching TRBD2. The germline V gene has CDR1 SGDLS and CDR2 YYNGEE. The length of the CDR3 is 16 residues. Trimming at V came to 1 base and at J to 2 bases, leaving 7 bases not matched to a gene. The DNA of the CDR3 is TGTGCCAGCAGCGTACGCGGGGGAGCCGTCACAGATACGCAGTATTTT. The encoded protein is CASSVRGGAVTDTQYF.

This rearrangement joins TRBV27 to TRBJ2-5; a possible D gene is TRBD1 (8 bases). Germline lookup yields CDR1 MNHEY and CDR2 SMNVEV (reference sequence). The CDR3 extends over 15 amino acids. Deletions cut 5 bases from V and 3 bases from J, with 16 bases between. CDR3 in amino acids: CASSPYRGGEETQYF. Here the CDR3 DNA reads TGTGCCAGCAGTCCCTACAGGGGGGGAGAAGAGACCCAGTACTTC.

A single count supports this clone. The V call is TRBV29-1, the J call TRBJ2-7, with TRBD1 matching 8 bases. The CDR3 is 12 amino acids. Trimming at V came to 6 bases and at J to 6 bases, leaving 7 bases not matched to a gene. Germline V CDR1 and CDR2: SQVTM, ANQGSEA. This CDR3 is CSVHRGRSEQYF. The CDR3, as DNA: TGCAGCGTCCACAGGGGGAGAAGCGAGCAGTACTTC.

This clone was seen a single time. The chain's CDR3 is CASSIQRDIQETQYF. The CDR3 DNA sequence: TGTGCCAGTAGTATCCAGCGGGACATACAAGAGACCCAGTACTTC. V gene TRBV19 combines with J gene TRBJ2-5, with D possibly matching TRBD2 (7 bases). With 3 bases removed from V and 2 bases from J, the gap between germline ends came to 13 bases. Looked up from germline, CDR1 is LNHDA and CDR2 is SQIVND (reference sequence). This CDR3 contains 15 residues.

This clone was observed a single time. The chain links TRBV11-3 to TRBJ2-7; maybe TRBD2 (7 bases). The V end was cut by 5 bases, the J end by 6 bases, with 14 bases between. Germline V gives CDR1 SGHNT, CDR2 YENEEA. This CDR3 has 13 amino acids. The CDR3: CASSPIRGGEQYF. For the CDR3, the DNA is TGTGCCAGCAGCCCTATTAGGGGGGGCGAGCAGTACTTC.

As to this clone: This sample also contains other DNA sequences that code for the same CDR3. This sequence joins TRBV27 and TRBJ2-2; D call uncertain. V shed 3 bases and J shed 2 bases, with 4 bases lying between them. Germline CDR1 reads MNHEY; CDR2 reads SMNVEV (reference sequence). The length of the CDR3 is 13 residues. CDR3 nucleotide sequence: TGTGCCAGCAGTTTGAGCAACACCGGGGAGCTGTTTTTT. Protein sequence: CASSLSNTGELFF.

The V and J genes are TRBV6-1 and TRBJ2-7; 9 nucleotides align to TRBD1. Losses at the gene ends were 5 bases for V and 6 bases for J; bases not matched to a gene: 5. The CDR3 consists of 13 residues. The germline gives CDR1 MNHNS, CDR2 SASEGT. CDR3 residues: CASSRDRVGEQYF. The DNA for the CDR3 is TGTGCCAGCAGTCGGGACAGGGTAGGCGAGCAGTACTTC.

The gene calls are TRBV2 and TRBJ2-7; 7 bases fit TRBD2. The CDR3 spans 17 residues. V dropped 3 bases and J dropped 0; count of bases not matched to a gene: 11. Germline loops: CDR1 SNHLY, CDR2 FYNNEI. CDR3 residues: CASSEVGWGTTSYEQYF. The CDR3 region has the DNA TGTGCCAGCAGTGAGGTGGGGTGGGGGACTACCTCCTACGAGCAGTACTTC.

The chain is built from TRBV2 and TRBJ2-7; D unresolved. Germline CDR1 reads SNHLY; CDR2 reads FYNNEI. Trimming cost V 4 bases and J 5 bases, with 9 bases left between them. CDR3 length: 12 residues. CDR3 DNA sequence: TGTGCCAGCAGTGTGAGTGGGGACGAGCAGTACTTC. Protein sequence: CASSVSGDEQYF.

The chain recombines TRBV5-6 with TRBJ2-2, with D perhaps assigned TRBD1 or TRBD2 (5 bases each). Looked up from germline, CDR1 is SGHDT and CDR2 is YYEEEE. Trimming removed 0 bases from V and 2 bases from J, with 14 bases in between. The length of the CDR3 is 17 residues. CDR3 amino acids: CASSLVFRGYNTGELFF. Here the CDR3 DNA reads TGTGCCAGCAGCTTGGTATTCCGGGGCTACAACACCGGGGAGCTGTTTTTT.

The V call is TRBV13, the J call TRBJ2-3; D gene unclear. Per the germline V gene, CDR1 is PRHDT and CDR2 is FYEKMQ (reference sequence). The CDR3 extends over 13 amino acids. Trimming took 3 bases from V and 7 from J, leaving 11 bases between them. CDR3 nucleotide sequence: TGTGCCAGCAGCTTCCCGGGTGTCTATACGCAGTATTTT. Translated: CASSFPGVYTQYF.

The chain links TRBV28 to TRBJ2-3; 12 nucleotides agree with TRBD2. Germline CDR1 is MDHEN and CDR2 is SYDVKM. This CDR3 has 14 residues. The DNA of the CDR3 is TGTGCGTCGGCTAGCGGGAGGGCGAGAGATACGCAGTATTTT. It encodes CASASGRARDTQYF.

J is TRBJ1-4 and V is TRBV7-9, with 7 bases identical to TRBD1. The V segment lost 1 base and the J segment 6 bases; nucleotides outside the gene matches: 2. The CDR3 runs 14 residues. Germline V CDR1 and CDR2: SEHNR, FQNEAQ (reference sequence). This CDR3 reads CASSLEQGYEKLFF. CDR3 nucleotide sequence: TGTGCCAGCAGCTTAGAACAGGGGTATGAAAAACTGTTTTTT.

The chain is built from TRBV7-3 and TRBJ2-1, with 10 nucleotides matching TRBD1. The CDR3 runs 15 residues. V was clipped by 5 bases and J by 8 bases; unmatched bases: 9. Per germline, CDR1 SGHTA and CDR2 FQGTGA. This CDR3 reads CASSPRQGAVDEQFF. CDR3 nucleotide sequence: TGTGCCAGCAGCCCGCGACAGGGGGCGGTCGATGAGCAGTTCTTC.

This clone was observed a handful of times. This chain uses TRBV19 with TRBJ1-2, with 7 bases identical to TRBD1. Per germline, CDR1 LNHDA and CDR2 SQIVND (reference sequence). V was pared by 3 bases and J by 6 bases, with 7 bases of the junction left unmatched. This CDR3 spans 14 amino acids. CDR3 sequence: CASSIRQGRNGYTF. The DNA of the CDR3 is TGTGCCAGTAGTATCCGACAGGGTAGAAATGGCTACACCTTC.

CDR3 residues: CASSPPRQGNQPQHF. The CDR3, as DNA: TGTGCCAGCTCACCACCAAGACAGGGGAATCAGCCCCAGCATTTT. This chain joins TRBV18 and TRBJ1-5; 8 nucleotides match TRBD1. Germline V gene sequence: CDR1 KGHSH, CDR2 LQKENI. There are 15 residues in the CDR3. Germline trimming cut 0 bases from V and 4 bases from J; bases unmatched to any gene: 2.

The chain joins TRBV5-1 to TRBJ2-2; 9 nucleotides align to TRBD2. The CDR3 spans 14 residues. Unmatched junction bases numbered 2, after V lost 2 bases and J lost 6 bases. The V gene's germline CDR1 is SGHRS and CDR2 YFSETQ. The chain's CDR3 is CASSLAGGSGELFF. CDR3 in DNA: TGCGCCAGCAGCTTAGCGGGAGGATCCGGGGAGCTGTTTTTT.